Listed below are T cell receptor beta chains from one sample, sequenced in a study of blood T cell repertoires in COVID-19. Data came from immunoSEQ multiplex PCR; TCRdb stores just in-frame clones and leaves some out. The repertoire holds tens of thousands of clones, with approximately 86% as singletons. The sample taken for sequencing was peripheral blood. The receptor set was obtained from a man aged 45 to 65 with active or convalescent COVID-19. CDR3s leave out the opening cysteine and the closing phenylalanine or tryptophan. D genes are given only for firm matches.

>.|TRBV3-1/TRBV3-2
ASSQVGQHEAF
>.|TRBV12-5
ASGLAPNSQGYT
>.|TRBV6-5
ASSYLGQENTEAF
>.|TRBV7-9
ASSVRGGDSGANVLT
>TRBD1|TRBV29-1
SVRQGSATDTQY
>.|TRBV5-5
ASSLGSHGETQY
>.|TRBV18
ASSPTNRYLSGNTIY
>TRBD2|TRBV11-2
ASSRLAATYNEQF
>.|TRBV15
ATSRGESTDTQY
>.|TRBV5-6
ASSGGERALSPLH
>TRBD2|TRBV6-4
ASSLGGSGVYNEQF
>TRBD1|TRBV5-4
ASSLGTGWNTEAF
>TRBD1|TRBV25-1
ASSAVIGTGGDTEAF
>.|TRBV27
ASSFGSGGGTDTQY
>TRBD1|TRBV10-2
ASSQTGLYEQY
>.|TRBV27
ASSSGTPRYQPQH
>.|TRBV2
ASSEREDTNYGYT
>TRBD1|TRBV7-2
ASSLAGQANYGYT
>.|TRBV10-3
AISDLAETQY
>.|TRBV28
ASSTGISPGQPQH
>TRBD2|TRBV5-4
ASSLGAGGNTGELF
>TRBD1|TRBV7-9
ASSLFGTGGVDTQY
>TRBD2|TRBV4-1
ASSQGLAGGRAKNIQY
>.|TRBV5-5
ASSLGPNGEKLF
>TRBD2|TRBV5-1
ASSLSSGGLGETQY
>TRBD2|TRBV3-1/TRBV3-2
ASSQDRTGTSGDNEQF
>.|TRBV5-6
ASSLASISYNSPLH
>.|TRBV5-1
ASSLDSGTDTQY
>TRBD2|TRBV5-4
ASSTSGGLETQY